Described below is a single T cell receptor (beta chain) sequence and its context. Its antigen is as yet unknown. A single base separates this from a much larger clone, so it may be a read error. This entry belongs to a study of T cells in Graves' hyperthyroidism and ophthalmopathy. The wider study: Any treatment followed the collection of peripheral blood at initial diagnosis.

Not enrolled were patients with uncontrolled infection, other autoimmune disease, pregnancy or lactation. The CDR3 extends over 14 amino acids. Germline values: CDR1 WSHSY, CDR2 SAAADI. Study-level points and caveats: Patients with ophthalmopathy were separated from those with stable hyperthyroidism by a 13 V-J model.

RNA transcripts yielded amplified TCR beta CDR3 regions. TCR CDR3 regions were first amplified by RT-PCR with HTBI primers. TCRdb used MiXCR to reprocess the multiplex PCR reads, holding one entry per CDR3 protein. This sample carries 640,000 or so distinct CDR3 sequences, roughly 15% of them seen once, and the ten largest clones take about 3.9%. The sample comprised blood. The V call is TRBV10-2, the J call TRBJ1-1; the D is unclear. This receptor was identified in a woman in her thirties or forties with Graves' ophthalmopathy. The CDR3 nucleotides read TGCTCCAGCAGTGAGTCCTCGACCCACACTGAAGCTTTCTTT. Amino acids: CSSSESSTHTEAFF.